This T cell receptor (beta chain) was profiled in a study of CD8+CD57+ T cells in acquired aplastic anemia. The overall study: 3.2 ug was the average amount of DNA from sorted CD4+ and CD8+ cells. Findings and limits, study-wide: About 29 CD8+ CDR3 sequences occurred in both the patients and the controls. The CD8+ Simpson's diversity of patients and controls was not significantly different.

Investigators profiled TCR beta VDJ and CDR3 from genomic DNA template. TCRdb re-called the reads with MiXCR, one entry per CDR3 protein. The data contain roughly 180,000 distinct CDR3 sequences, around three fifths of them singletons. This clonotype has a single count. What it binds is unknown. Germline trimming cut 3 bases from V and 2 bases from J; bases unmatched to any gene: 7. Germline loops: CDR1 SNHLY, CDR2 FYNNEI. CDR3 length: 16 residues. The chain recombines TRBV2 with TRBJ2-3, with 8 bases aligning to TRBD2. Sequencing used sorted CD4+, CD8+, or CD8+CD57+ T cells (not recorded which) from PBMCs. This TCR was recovered from a human donor with severe aplastic anemia or a healthy control (not recorded which). The CDR3 nucleotides are TGTGCCAGCAGTGAGTCGTCGGGAGGGACCACAGATACGCAGTATTTT. This translates into CASSESSGGTTDTQYF.